This TCR beta chain was sequenced during a study of T cells in localized non-small cell lung cancer. Whole-study findings and limits: Highest T cell clonality was seen in uninvolved adjacent lung, surpassing that measured in tumor. Overall survival was longer when the density of T cells in the blood was higher. As only one tumor region underwent sequencing, heterogeneity remains possible. A median of about 54 of the top 100 tumor clones appeared in adjacent lung, which was paired and uninvolved.

As concerns this clone: Its target is not known.

Only in-frame clones appear in the TCRdb table, and some are missing; sequencing was by immunoSEQ multiplex PCR. The sample carries under 40,000 clones, 88% recorded once. After removal of 5 bases from V and 6 bases from J, the junction contained 7 bases not matched to a gene. The CDR3 spans 15 residues. Germline V gene lookup returns CDR1 SGHVS and CDR2 FQNEAQ. This receptor was taken from a woman aged 40-69 years with stage I lung adenocarcinoma. The chain couples TRBV7-8 to TRBJ2-1, with TRBD2 identical over 10 bases. The input for sequencing was peripheral blood, taken before any cancer treatment. The CDR3 region is CASSPQGLASNEQFF. CDR3 DNA sequence: TGTGCCAGCAGCCCCCAGGGACTAGCGAGCAATGAGCAGTTCTTC.